The entry that follows covers one TCR beta chain sequence. Compared with germline, one end of the junction differs, possibly owing to a read error. This CDR3 is built from 13 residues. Germline V gives CDR1 LNHDA, CDR2 SQIVND (reference sequence). Clinical histories supplied by participants themselves formed the basis of cohort assignment. Under the authors' procedure: Reference gene primer amplification gave estimated nucleated cell counts. Clones were sequenced by immunoSEQ multiplex PCR, and TCRdb holds only the in-frame ones, with some missing. D and trimming were read from the DNA, whereas the V and J calls and clone size are those reported in that table. Counted here are 300,000 to 350,000 clones, 86% occurring once; the ten biggest clones make up roughly 4%. This specimen belongs to a study of blood T cell repertoires in COVID-19. Study-wide context: The samples span acute and convalescent COVID-19 from the United States, Italy and Spain. T cells, B-cell-depleted T cells, or PBMCs provided the cDNA or gDNA that served as material.

The rearrangement joins TRBV19 to TRBJ2-3, with 10 bases identical to TRBD2. Sequencing input: PBMCs or T cells enriched from blood (not recorded which). This sequence originates from a woman in her thirties or forties with acute COVID-19. Here the CDR3 reads CASSILDSGRATF. In nucleotides, the CDR3 is TGTGCCAGTAGTATTTTGGACAGCGGGAGGGCCACTTTT.